This T cell receptor (beta chain) appears in the sequencing data of a study of shared clonotypes between healthy human individuals. Study summary: The cohort had a couple of women and a few men, ages 18 to 49.

A remark on this clone: Its antigen is unknown.

Overall study findings and caveats: The study's rarefaction showed incomplete sorted-subset sequencing despite large depth.

The assay used deep level. As originally analysed: With immunoSEQ giving junction-only sequences and no quality scores, filtering differed. Repertoires were generated with immunoSEQ multiplex PCR, while TCRdb's copy carries only in-frame clones and drops some. That table gives V, J and clone size, and the DNA gave D and trimming. Seen here are some 2,100,000 clones, 85% to 95% observed once, and the top ten hold roughly 1.7%. Germline V gene sequence: CDR1 SGHTA, CDR2 FQGNSA. The CDR3 is 14 amino acids. The trim removed 8 bases at V and 9 bases at J, leaving 16 bases unmatched. Naive CD8 isolation took CD45RO-negative cells positively selected for CCR7 and excluded terminally differentiated effector memory CD45RA+ cells.

The TCR was taken from a young man in good health. Some clones in this sample may be carry-over from other donors' samples. Sequencing used naive CD8+ T cells from PBMCs. The chain joins TRBV7-2 to TRBJ2-7, with 7 bases lining up with TRBD2. CDR3 in amino acids: CASRGGGDGVGQYF. The CDR3 nucleotides read TGTGCCAGCCGCGGGGGAGGGGATGGGGTCGGGCAGTACTTC.